A single TCR beta chain is shown here with its context. Only in-frame clones appear in the TCRdb table, and some are missing; sequencing was by immunoSEQ multiplex PCR. There are over 200,000 clones in the sample; approximately 84% occur only once, and approximately 4.4% lies in the top ten. Trimming took off 6 bases at V and 2 bases at J, with 17 bases between the two ends. CDR3 size: 16 residues. Germline V gene data show CDR1 as LGHNT and CDR2 as FRNRAP. This entry belongs to a study of blood T cell repertoires in COVID-19. Looking at the study overall: Sources were T cells, B-cell-depleted T cells, or PBMCs; the material itself was cDNA or gDNA.

Material: peripheral blood. This chain joins TRBV12-5 and TRBJ2-1; D might be TRBD2 (6 bases). The TCR was taken from a man aged 45-65 years with active or convalescent COVID-19. The CDR3, as DNA: TGTGCTAGTGGACCGAAGGAGGGGACCCCCTACAATGAGCAGTTCTTC. Amino acid sequence: CASGPKEGTPYNEQFF.